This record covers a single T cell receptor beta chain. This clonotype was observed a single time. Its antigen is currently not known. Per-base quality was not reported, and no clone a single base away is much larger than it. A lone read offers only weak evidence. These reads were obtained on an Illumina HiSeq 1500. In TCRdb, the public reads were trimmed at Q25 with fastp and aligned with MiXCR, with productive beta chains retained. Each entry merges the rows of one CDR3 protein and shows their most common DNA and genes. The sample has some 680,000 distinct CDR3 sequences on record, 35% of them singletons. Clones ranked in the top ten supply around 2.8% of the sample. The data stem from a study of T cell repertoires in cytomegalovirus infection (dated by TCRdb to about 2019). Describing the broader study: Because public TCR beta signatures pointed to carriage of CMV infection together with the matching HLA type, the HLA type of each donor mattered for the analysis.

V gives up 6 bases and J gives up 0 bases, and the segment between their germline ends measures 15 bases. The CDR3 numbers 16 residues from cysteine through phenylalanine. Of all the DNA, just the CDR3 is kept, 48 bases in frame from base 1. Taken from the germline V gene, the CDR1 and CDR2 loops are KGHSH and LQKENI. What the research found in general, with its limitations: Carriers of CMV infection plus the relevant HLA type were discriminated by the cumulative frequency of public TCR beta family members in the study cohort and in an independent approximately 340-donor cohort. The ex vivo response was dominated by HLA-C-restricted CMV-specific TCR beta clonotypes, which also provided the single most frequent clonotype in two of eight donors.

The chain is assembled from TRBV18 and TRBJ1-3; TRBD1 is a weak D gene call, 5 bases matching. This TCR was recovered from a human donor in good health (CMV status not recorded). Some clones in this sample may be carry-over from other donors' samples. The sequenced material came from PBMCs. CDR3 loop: CASSNRQRTSGNTIYF. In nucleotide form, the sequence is TGTGCCAGCTCCAACCGACAGAGGACCTCTGGAAACACCATATATTTT.